This T cell receptor beta chain originates from a study of CD8 T cells in ankylosing spondylitis. Germline V CDR1 and CDR2: MNHNS, SASEGT. The CDR3 extends over 14 amino acids. The V end lost 0 bases, the J end lost 7 bases, and 10 bases lay between the germline ends. This clonotype was detected ten times or more. TCRdb re-derived calls from the 5' RACE reads in MiXCR, one entry per CDR3 protein. The table records roughly 130,000 distinct CDR3 sequences, about 6.5% of them present only once. This TCR came from a male donor with ankylosing spondylitis or in good health (not recorded which). Sequenced input: blood, either unsorted or a sorted T cell fraction (not recorded which). This sequence joins TRBV6-1 and TRBJ2-4, with a weak D call TRBD2 (6 bases). The DNA for the CDR3 is TGTGCCAGCAGTGAAGCGGGCCTAGCGAACATTCAGTACTTC. It encodes CASSEAGLANIQYF.